This T cell receptor (beta chain) emerged from a study of beta chain features in type 1 diabetes (dated by TCRdb to between 2017 and 2018). With respect to the entire study: Patients and healthy donors did not differ in mean age, gender distribution, total cell number or subset yield. Across all samples, some 100,000,000 sorted cells were examined, and cell number per subset correlated strongly with RNA yield. Whereas all 28 donors provided naive and central memory subsets, regulatory and stem cell-like memory subsets were isolated from just 8 patients and roughly eight healthy donors. The study compared the TCRB repertoires of sorted circulating CD4+ T cell subsets in recently diagnosed type 1 diabetes patients with those in matched healthy donors.

Overall study results and their limits: Patients with type 1 diabetes made fewer insertions and deleted more nucleotides at VDJ recombination sites, implying thymic rearrangement abnormalities. Because small numbers of individuals were included in the HLA sub-analyses, any influence of HLA type on TCRB rearrangement was left unresolved. A moderate but significant shortening of TCRB CDR3 length was observed in type 1 diabetes patients in all four CD4+ subsets. Shorter templates might have been favored by PCR, but patient and control samples were amplified and corrected together, so both groups would have been affected equally by any skew. Naive, central memory and regulatory TCRB repertoires appeared to be more similar among patients than among healthy donors. Because cDNA rather than genomic DNA was sequenced, highly expressing activated cells could have been over-represented, although no difference in activation and CD3 levels was found between groups.

The germline V gene (reference sequence) yields LNHDA for CDR1 and SQIVND for CDR2. Measured from the cysteine to the phenylalanine, the CDR3 is 12 residues long. Just CDR3 DNA is preserved here, 36 bases in frame from base 1. Trimming costs V 4 bases and J 1 base, and their ends lie 2 bases apart. The entire isolated RNA was reverse transcribed using the High Capacity cDNA Reverse Transcription Kit, and thus expressed TCRB transcripts were sequenced. Deep immunoSEQ sequencing was applied to naive, central memory and regulatory T cell samples, giving an average of approximately 4 million total reads per sample. Sorted cells were lysed in RLT buffer and RNA was extracted with DNase-treated RNeasy Micro or Mini kits, depending on cell number. Each cell subset was processed separately to prevent cross-contamination, with patient and healthy donor samples processed together. Using the immunoSEQ multiplex PCR, TCRB sequences were amplified from cDNA into 87-bp fragments spanning the CDR3 region. The amplicons were sequenced using the Illumina HiSeq platform. Under the source paper's analysis protocol: PCR bias was corrected computationally using synthetic template baselines, and reads within Hamming distance 2 were collapsed, with unmergeable singletons discarded. Reads were aligned against IMGT so that V, D and J genes, CDR3 length and insertions or deletions at six rearrangement sites could be assigned. Within each subset, clonotype counts were normalized to the number of sorted cells before true diversity and Gini coefficients were calculated with the tcR R package. The overlap coefficient, calculated on TCRB nucleotide sequences, was used to quantify repertoire sharing. The immuneACCESS repertoire file appears here via TCRdb, limited to in-frame rearrangements. These files lack a portion of the clones; in checked studies, under half of the deficit traces to unresolved V genes, and the cause of the others is not known. V and J calls plus clone size are reproduced from that table; the DNA served to infer D and trimming. This sample gives 130,000 or so clones in total; 9% to 10% of them show up just once. The biggest ten clones account for nearly 0.65% of the sample.

This clone has more than one count but fewer than ten. Its recognized antigen is unknown. No much larger clone exists at a distance of one base, and base qualities are not known. Each donor gave one peripheral blood draw, around 0.12 L on average, collected into heparinised tubes. Naive, central memory, regulatory and stem cell-like memory CD4+ T cells were sorted on a BD FACSAria II using a panel including CD45RO, CCR7, CD25, CD127, CD95 and CD27. Every sorted population had a purity above 98%. PBMCs were isolated immediately by Lymphoprep density gradient centrifugation and stained directly without culture. To minimize batch effects, samples were stained and sorted in pairs, one healthy donor with one patient per experiment.

The rearrangement combines TRBV19 with TRBJ2-1; the D gene lacks a confident call. The sample comprised central memory CD4+ T cells from blood. The sequence was obtained from a woman aged 40-49 years in good health. The CDR3 protein sequence reads: CASSTSYNEQFF. The nucleotide sequence reads TGTGCCAGTAGTACATCCTACAATGAGCAGTTCTTC.